This is a list of T cell receptor beta chains from one sample in a study of blood T cells in healthy people across ages. MiXCR, applied by TCRdb to the 5' RACE reads, yields one record per CDR3 protein. The sample records 1.5 million to 2 million distinct CDR3 sequences, 25% to 30% being singletons. The material sequenced was blood. The receptor set was obtained from a woman in her twenties or thirties in good health. The CDR3 runs from the conserved cysteine through the conserved F or W. The D gene is left open where the match is weak. Clone size is given for some rows only: seen once, a few or many times, or a class if the clone is expanded.

size: few; V: TRBV20-1; D: NA; J: TRBJ2-1; DNA: TGCAGTGCTAGAGATCCACATCTCCCGGGCTACAATGAGCAGTTCTTC; CDR3: CSARDPHLPGYNEQFF
size: NA; V: TRBV7-9; D: NA; J: TRBJ1-2; DNA: TGTGCCAGCACCGCCGGGGGGCTTAACTATGGCTACACCTTC; CDR3: CASTAGGLNYGYTF
size: NA; V: TRBV5-7; D: NA; J: TRBJ2-3; DNA: TGTGCCAGCAGCCCAGTCGCCTTCACAGATACGCAGTATTTT; CDR3: CASSPVAFTDTQYF
size: few; V: TRBV29-1; D: NA; J: TRBJ1-1; DNA: TGCAGCGTTCTAAGGGTCGGGAACACTGAAGCTTTCTTT; CDR3: CSVLRVGNTEAFF
size: NA; V: TRBV27; D: NA; J: TRBJ2-7; DNA: TGTGCCAGCAGTGTAGACATCAATGGCTACGAGCAGTACTTC; CDR3: CASSVDINGYEQYF
size: few; V: TRBV29-1; D: NA; J: TRBJ2-2; DNA: TGCAGCGCTCGGACAAGCTACACCGGGGAGCTGTTTTTT; CDR3: CSARTSYTGELFF
size: NA; V: TRBV20-1; D: NA; J: TRBJ1-1; DNA: TGCAGTGCTAGCCAGGAGGCAAACACTGAAGCTTTCTTT; CDR3: CSASQEANTEAFF
size: few; V: TRBV12-3/TRBV12-4; D: NA; J: TRBJ2-3; DNA: TGTGCCAGCAGTACCAACACACGGAATACGCAGTATTTT; CDR3: CASSTNTRNTQYF
size: many; V: TRBV28; D: TRBD1; J: TRBJ2-7; DNA: TGTGCCAGCAGCCCCCGGGACAGGGGCCCCTACGAGCAGTACTTC; CDR3: CASSPRDRGPYEQYF
size: NA; V: TRBV11-2; D: NA; J: TRBJ2-2; DNA: TGTGCCAGCAGCCCAACCGGGGGAGTCTTGACCGGGGAGCTGTTTTTT; CDR3: CASSPTGGVLTGELFF
size: NA; V: TRBV12-3/TRBV12-4; D: TRBD1; J: TRBJ1-1; DNA: TGTGCCAGCAGTCCACAGGGACAGACTGAAGCTTTCTTT; CDR3: CASSPQGQTEAFF
size: NA; V: TRBV10-3; D: TRBD2; J: TRBJ2-3; DNA: TGTGCCAACAGCTTCGGGACTAGCGGGAGTGGGGAGACCCAGTATTTT; CDR3: CANSFGTSGSGETQYF
size: NA; V: TRBV4-1; D: NA; J: TRBJ2-6; DNA: TGCGCCAGCAGCCAAGATGAAGCCTCTGGGGCCAACGTCCTGACTTTC; CDR3: CASSQDEASGANVLTF
size: few; V: TRBV2; D: NA; J: TRBJ2-3; DNA: TGTGCCAGCACAGATGACACGGATACGCAGTATTTT; CDR3: CASTDDTDTQYF
size: few; V: TRBV20-1; D: NA; J: TRBJ1-2; DNA: TGCAGTGCTAGAGATCCGGGTACGACTAACTATGGCTACACCTTC; CDR3: CSARDPGTTNYGYTF
size: few; V: TRBV7-3; D: NA; J: TRBJ2-3; DNA: TGTGCCAGCAGCTTATCGTATGCTGGCACAGATACGCAGTATTTT; CDR3: CASSLSYAGTDTQYF
size: few; V: TRBV10-3; D: NA; J: TRBJ1-2; DNA: TGTGCCATCAGGGAAATCGGGACTTGCTACGGCTACACCTTC; CDR3: CAIREIGTCYGYTF
size: few; V: TRBV15; D: NA; J: TRBJ1-6; DNA: TGTGCCACCAGCAGAGAGTCGGGGCTAAATAATTCACCCCTCCACTTT; CDR3: CATSRESGLNNSPLHF
size: NA; V: TRBV7-9; D: NA; J: TRBJ1-2; DNA: TGTGCCAGCAGCCCACTTGCAGTCAACTATGGCTACACCTTC; CDR3: CASSPLAVNYGYTF
size: NA; V: TRBV30; D: TRBD2; J: TRBJ2-1; DNA: TGTGCCTGTTCCGGGACTAGCTCCTACAATGAGCAGTTCTTC; CDR3: CACSGTSSYNEQFF
size: NA; V: TRBV13; D: TRBD2; J: TRBJ2-7; DNA: TGTGCCAGCAGCCGGCGGGCGGGAGGCATTTCCTACGAGCAGTACTTC; CDR3: CASSRRAGGISYEQYF
size: NA; V: TRBV13; D: TRBD1; J: TRBJ2-7; DNA: TGTGCCAGCAGCTCCCGGGACAGGGGGTCCTACGGGCAGTACTTC; CDR3: CASSSRDRGSYGQYF
size: NA; V: TRBV27; D: NA; J: TRBJ2-7; DNA: TGTGCCAGCAGTGCAGGGCGGACTACCTACGAGCAGTACTTC; CDR3: CASSAGRTTYEQYF
size: many; V: TRBV20-1; D: TRBD1; J: TRBJ1-2; DNA: TGCAGTGCTAGAGTTTCAGGGGGTATTGGCTACACCTTC; CDR3: CSARVSGGIGYTF
size: many; V: TRBV5-5; D: TRBD1; J: TRBJ2-7; DNA: TGTGCCAGCAGCTTGATTCAGGGGGCTAGAGAGCAGTACTTC; CDR3: CASSLIQGAREQYF
size: NA; V: TRBV2; D: NA; J: TRBJ2-3; DNA: TGTGCCTGCAGTGAGGGGCTTGCAGTCACGCAGTATTTT; CDR3: CACSEGLAVTQYF
size: few; V: TRBV5-1; D: TRBD1; J: TRBJ1-1; DNA: TGCGCCAGCAGCCTAGGACAGGGGGCTGGGAACACTGAAGCTTTCTTT; CDR3: CASSLGQGAGNTEAFF
size: NA; V: TRBV28; D: NA; J: TRBJ1-5; DNA: TGTGCCAGCAGAAAAACAGGGACGAGGGTCAATCAGCCCCAGCATTTT; CDR3: CASRKTGTRVNQPQHF
size: few; V: TRBV7-2; D: NA; J: TRBJ1-5; DNA: TGTGCCAGCAGCCCTCTTCGAGGGAACAATCAGCCCCAGCATTTT; CDR3: CASSPLRGNNQPQHF
size: NA; V: TRBV3-1; D: NA; J: TRBJ2-7; DNA: TGTGCCAGCAGCCAAAGACGGGATTACTACGAGCAGTACTTC; CDR3: CASSQRRDYYEQYF
size: many; V: TRBV5-5; D: NA; J: TRBJ2-6; DNA: TGTGCCTGGGTTGGGGCCAACGTCCTGACTTTC; CDR3: CAWVGANVLTF
size: NA; V: TRBV7-9; D: NA; J: TRBJ2-5; DNA: TGTGCCAGCAGCTTTTCTTCAGGGCACCAAGAGACCCAGTACTTC; CDR3: CASSFSSGHQETQYF
size: NA; V: TRBV29-1; D: NA; J: TRBJ2-7; DNA: TGCAGCGTCTTAAGCGCGAGCTCCTACAATGAGCAGTACTTC; CDR3: CSVLSASSYNEQYF
size: NA; V: TRBV5-1; D: NA; J: TRBJ2-2; DNA: TGCGCCAGCAGCTTGCCCCGGGGATTTGCCGGGGAGCTGTTTTTT; CDR3: CASSLPRGFAGELFF
size: many; V: TRBV6-5; D: TRBD1; J: TRBJ2-1; DNA: TGTGCCAGCAGTTCCGACAGGGGTCTTTACAATGAGCAGTTCTTC; CDR3: CASSSDRGLYNEQFF
size: few; V: TRBV4-1; D: TRBD2; J: TRBJ2-1; DNA: TGCGCCAGCAGCCAGGTAGCGGGGGGTAGAGTCAATGAGCAGTTCTTC; CDR3: CASSQVAGGRVNEQFF
size: NA; V: TRBV30; D: NA; J: TRBJ2-7; DNA: TGTGCCTGGAGTCCAACAGCCTACGAGCAGTACTTC; CDR3: CAWSPTAYEQYF
size: NA; V: TRBV7-2; D: NA; J: TRBJ2-1; DNA: TGTGCCAGCAGCTTGGACGGGAGCAGGAACAATGAGCAGTTCTTC; CDR3: CASSLDGSRNNEQFF
size: many; V: TRBV5-5; D: NA; J: TRBJ2-7; DNA: TGTGCCAGCAGCTTGGAGGCCGCGAGCTCCTACGAGCAGTACTTC; CDR3: CASSLEAASSYEQYF
size: NA; V: TRBV7-2; D: TRBD1; J: TRBJ2-1; DNA: TGTGCCAGCAGCTCGCGACCCGGACAGGGGGGCAATGAGCAGTTCTTC; CDR3: CASSSRPGQGGNEQFF
size: NA; V: TRBV20-1; D: TRBD1; J: TRBJ1-5; DNA: TGCAGTGCCGGACAGGGGCTAAGAAATCAGCCCCAGCATTTT; CDR3: CSAGQGLRNQPQHF
size: few; V: TRBV5-1; D: NA; J: TRBJ2-1; DNA: TGCGCCAGCAGCTTCCAGGGGCCCTCCTACAATGAGCAGTTCTTC; CDR3: CASSFQGPSYNEQFF